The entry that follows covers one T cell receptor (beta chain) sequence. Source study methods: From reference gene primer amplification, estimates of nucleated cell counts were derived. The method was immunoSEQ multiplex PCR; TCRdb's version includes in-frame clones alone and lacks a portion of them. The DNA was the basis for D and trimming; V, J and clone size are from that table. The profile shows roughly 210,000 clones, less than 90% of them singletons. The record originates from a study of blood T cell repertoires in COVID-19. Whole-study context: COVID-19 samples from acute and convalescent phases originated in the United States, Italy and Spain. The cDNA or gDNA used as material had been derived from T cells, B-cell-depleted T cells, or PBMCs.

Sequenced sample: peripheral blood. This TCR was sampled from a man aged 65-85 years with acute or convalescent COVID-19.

The CDR3 nucleotides are TGTGCCAGCAGCCCCGGGACTAGCGGGAGGGGGAATGAGCAGTTCTTC. It encodes CASSPGTSGRGNEQFF. The chain is built from TRBV6-6 and TRBJ2-1; 16 nucleotides line up with TRBD2. Germline V gives CDR1 MNHNY, CDR2 SVGAGI (reference sequence). This CDR3 has 16 residues. V shed 6 bases, J shed 7 bases, and the junction held 6 bases outside the gene matches.